These 22 T cell receptor beta chains were all obtained from the same sample, sequenced in a study of blood T cell repertoires in COVID-19. Sequenced by immunoSEQ multiplex PCR; TCRdb stores in-frame clones only, minus some. This sample has roughly 160,000 clones; around 81% occur once, and the top ten carry roughly a tenth. The sequencing sample was made of peripheral blood. All receptors come from a man between 65 and 79 years old with active or convalescent COVID-19.

V usage is TRBV6-4 and J usage is TRBJ2-2; tentative D call: TRBD2 (6 bases). Trimming removed 6 bases from V and 4 bases from J, with 15 bases in between. CDR1 is MRHNA, CDR2 SNTAGT, per germline. The CDR3 is made up of 15 amino acids. CDR3 residues: CASSDPGLPTGELFF. CDR3 DNA: TGTGCCAGCAGCGACCCGGGACTTCCCACCGGGGAGCTGTTTTTT.

The CDR3 sequence is CASSLLQGNYGYTF. CDR3 coding DNA: TGTGCCAGCAGCTTGTTACAGGGGAACTATGGCTACACCTTC. The chain uses TRBV5-6 and TRBJ1-2; 7 bases line up with TRBD1. V lost 1 base, J lost 2 bases, and 2 bases stayed unmatched. Looked up from germline, CDR1 is SGHDT and CDR2 is YYEEEE. This CDR3 region has 14 residues.

The genes are TRBV27 and TRBJ2-5; TRBD2 matches 8 bases. V was clipped by 2 bases and J by 7 bases; unmatched bases: 6. CDR1 is MNHEY, CDR2 SMNVEV, per germline (reference sequence). This CDR3 spans 14 amino acids. CDR3 sequence (DNA): TGTGCCAGCAGTTTACGGGGGGGGCCGGGGACCCAGTACTTC. As protein: CASSLRGGPGTQYF.

The rearrangement joins TRBV18 to TRBJ2-7; 7 nucleotides line up with TRBD1. The V gene end was trimmed by 2 bases and the J gene end by 0 bases; junction bases not matched to a gene: 10. CDR1 is KGHSH, CDR2 LQKENI, per germline. The CDR3 runs 17 residues. DNA of the CDR3: TGTGCCAGCTCACCAACGACCGGGACAGCCCTCTCCTACGAGCAGTACTTC. Translating it yields CASSPTTGTALSYEQYF.

The V call is TRBV5-4, the J call TRBJ2-7; 7 nucleotides align to TRBD1. Germline V gene data show CDR1 as SGHNT and CDR2 as YYREEE (reference sequence). The V gene end was trimmed by 4 bases and the J gene end by 0 bases; junction bases not matched to a gene: 7. CDR3 length: 15 residues. CDR3 DNA sequence: TGTGCCAGCAGCCCGACAGGGAAGAGCTCCTACGAGCAGTACTTC. It is translated as CASSPTGKSSYEQYF.

This chain connects TRBV9 to TRBJ2-7, with 9 bases lining up with TRBD1. Per germline, CDR1 SGDLS and CDR2 YYNGEE. Trimming at V came to 0 bases and at J to 6 bases, leaving 4 bases not matched to a gene. This CDR3 has 14 amino acids. The CDR3 nucleotides are TGTGCCAGCAGCGTAGGACAGGGGGTACGCGAGCAGTACTTC. As protein: CASSVGQGVREQYF.

The V and J genes are TRBV9 and TRBJ1-6; the D is unclear. V shed 2 bases and J shed 0 bases, with 12 bases lying between them. The CDR3 length is 17 residues. The germline CDR1 and CDR2 sequences are SGDLS and YYNGEE. CDR3 DNA sequence: TGTGCCAGCAGCGTGGGAGCTTCCCGCTCCTATAATTCACCCCTCCACTTT. This sequence encodes CASSVGASRSYNSPLHF.

The chain employs TRBV5-4 and TRBJ2-7, with 9 positions matching TRBD1. This CDR3 is 15 amino acids long. The V gene's germline CDR1 is SGHNT and CDR2 YYREEE (reference sequence). Unmatched junction bases numbered 8, after V lost 4 bases and J lost 3 bases. CDR3 DNA sequence: TGTGCCAGCAGCCTGGAAGTGGGACAGGGCTACGAGCAGTACTTC. Its protein is CASSLEVGQGYEQYF. The full variable domain, its missing parts supplied by reference TRBV5-4 and TRBJ2-7, is ETGVTQSPTHLIKTRGQQVTLRCSSQSGHNTVSWYQQALGQGPQFIFQYYREEENGRGNFPPRFSGLQFPNYSSELNVNALELDDSALYLCASSLEVGQGYEQYFGPGTRLTVT.

The chain carries TRBV6-5 and TRBJ2-4, with D possibly matching TRBD2 (5 bases). Germline assignment: CDR1 MNHEY and CDR2 SVGAGI. This CDR3 comprises 15 residues. V shed 1 base and J shed 2 bases, with 9 bases lying between them. The CDR3 protein is CASSYYGESKNIQYF. The CDR3 coding sequence is TGTGCCAGCAGTTACTATGGGGAGTCCAAAAACATTCAGTACTTC.

V usage is TRBV4-3 and J usage is TRBJ2-2, with 12 nucleotides matching TRBD2. The length of the CDR3 is 17 residues. Looked up from germline, CDR1 is LGHNA and CDR2 is YSLEER. V trimming: 4 bases; J trimming: 7 bases; junction bases outside the gene matches: 10. The CDR3 DNA reads as TGCGCCAGCAGCCCCGGGGGTCTAGCGGGAGGGGGCGGGGAGCTGTTTTTT. Residues: CASSPGGLAGGGGELFF.

This clone was observed a handful of times. J is TRBJ2-1 and V is TRBV4-3; TRBD2 matches at 14 bases. Trimming took 0 bases from V and 11 from J; bases not matched to a gene: 9. Per the germline V gene, CDR1 is LGHNA and CDR2 is YSLEER. CDR3 length: 17 residues. The CDR3 DNA reads TGCGCCAGCAGCCAAGATCAAGGGACTAGCGGGAGATTGAAGCAGTTCTTC. It is translated as CASSQDQGTSGRLKQFF.

V and J are TRBV6-6 and TRBJ2-1, with TRBD2 matching 8 bases. Unmatched junction bases numbered 5, after V lost 6 bases and J lost 1 base. The CDR3 totals 15 residues. In germline, CDR1 is MNHNY, CDR2 SVGAGI (reference sequence). CDR3 region: CASRPGTRSYNEQFF. CDR3 DNA: TGTGCCAGCAGGCCCGGGACTAGATCCTACAATGAGCAGTTCTTC.

Only a few counts were recorded for this clone. The chain recombines TRBV9 with TRBJ2-7; no clear D gene. Germline values: CDR1 SGDLS, CDR2 YYNGEE. Between the trimmed V and J ends, which lost 0 bases and 2 bases, there was a span of 9 bases. This CDR3 spans 14 amino acids. The CDR3 region is CASSVDARAYEQYF. The CDR3 DNA reads TGTGCCAGCAGCGTAGATGCCCGAGCCTACGAGCAGTACTTC. The complete variable domain, with remaining parts taken from reference TRBV9 and TRBJ2-7, reads DSGVTQTPKHLITATGQRVTLRCSPRSGDLSVYWYQQSLDQGLQFLIQYYNGEERAKGNILERFSAQQFPDLHSELNLSSLELGDSALYFCASSVDARAYEQYFGPGTRLTVT.

This chain connects TRBV7-2 to TRBJ1-2, with a weak D call TRBD1 (5 bases). Trimming stripped 4 bases from V and 7 bases from J, with 10 bases between. From germline, CDR1 is SGHTA and CDR2 FQGNSA. The CDR3 is made up of 12 amino acids. The CDR3 DNA sequence: TGTGCCAGCAGCTCCCCAGGGATTGGCTACACCTTC. Protein product: CASSSPGIGYTF.

Only a few counts were recorded for this clone. The genes are TRBV28 and TRBJ1-2, with D unresolved. CDR3 size: 11 residues. The V end lost 9 bases, the J end lost 8 bases, and 13 bases lay between the germline ends. CDR1 and CDR2 from the germline V gene are MDHEN and SYDVKM. CDR3 in amino acids: CASSPAAGYTF. CDR3 DNA: TGTGCCAGTTCACCGGCGGCCGGCTACACCTTC.

The genes are TRBV9 and TRBJ2-1; the match to TRBD1 covers 8 bases. The V segment lost 0 bases and the J segment 3 bases; nucleotides outside the gene matches: 5. The germline V gene has CDR1 SGDLS and CDR2 YYNGEE. This CDR3 comprises 16 residues. The CDR3 spells CASSVATGTGYNEQFF. The CDR3 nucleotides are TGTGCCAGCAGCGTAGCTACCGGGACAGGCTACAATGAGCAGTTCTTC.

This clone was picked up a small number of times. The chain is built from TRBV5-4 and TRBJ1-1, with 7 bases that match TRBD1. Trimming removed 0 bases from V and 4 bases from J; junction bases left unmatched: 12. CDR3 length equals 17 residues. Per the germline V gene, CDR1 is SGHNT and CDR2 is YYREEE (reference sequence). CDR3 bases: TGTGCCAGCAGCTTGGGGGGCGGGAACAGGGGAGGCACTGAAGCTTTCTTT. It encodes CASSLGGGNRGGTEAFF.

This rearrangement joins TRBV2 to TRBJ2-5, with TRBD1 matching 11 bases. Trimming cost V 6 bases and J 3 bases; bases outside gene matches: 3. The CDR3 runs 14 residues. The germline gives CDR1 SNHLY, CDR2 FYNNEI. The CDR3 DNA sequence: TGTGCCAGCAGCTGGGACAGGGGGGAAGAGACCCAGTACTTC. Protein sequence: CASSWDRGEETQYF.

The chain combines TRBV11-3 with TRBJ2-1, with a tentative D call TRBD2 (7 bases). CDR3 length: 16 residues. Trimming removed 1 base from V and 4 bases from J, with 14 bases in between. Germline V gene data show CDR1 as SGHNT and CDR2 as YENEEA. Here the CDR3 DNA reads TGTGCCAGCAGCTTAGGAGGCAGCGGGACATACAATGAGCAGTTCTTC. It yields the protein CASSLGGSGTYNEQFF.

The CDR3 DNA reads TGCGCCAGCAGCACTGGGACAGGCGTTATCAATGAAAAACTGTTTTTT. It codes for CASSTGTGVINEKLFF. This chain joins TRBV5-1 and TRBJ1-4; TRBD1 matches at 8 bases. The CDR3 spans 16 residues. V lost 4 bases, J lost 5 bases, and 10 bases stayed unmatched. Germline V gene lookup returns CDR1 SGHRS and CDR2 YFSETQ.

The CDR3 sequence: CASSLARPQGETQYF. DNA for the CDR3: TGCGCCAGCAGCTTGGCTAGACCTCAGGGGGAGACCCAGTACTTC. The chain links TRBV5-1 to TRBJ2-5; perhaps TRBD1 as D (6 bases). Germline values: CDR1 SGHRS, CDR2 YFSETQ. Deletions cut 0 bases from V and 5 bases from J, with 14 bases between. This CDR3 region has 15 residues. Variable domain in full (rest from reference TRBV5-1 and TRBJ2-5): KAGVTQTPRYLIKTRGQQVTLSCSPISGHRSVSWYQQTPGQGLQFLFEYFSETQRNKGNFPGRFSGRQFSNSRSEMNVSTLELGDSALYLCASSLARPQGETQYFGPGTRLLVL.

J is TRBJ1-1 and V is TRBV9; D is uncertain. There are 14 residues in the CDR3. Germline CDR1 SGDLS, CDR2 YYNGEE. The V end was cut by 2 bases, the J end by 3 bases, with 11 bases between. The CDR3 reads CASSVGYGYTEAFF. The CDR3 nucleotides are TGTGCCAGCAGCGTTGGTTACGGGTACACTGAAGCTTTCTTT.